This TCR beta chain originates from a study of blood T cell repertoires in COVID-19. The CDR3 is 14 amino acids. Trimming took off 0 bases at V and 6 bases at J, with 12 bases between the two ends. The V gene's germline CDR1 is SGHNT and CDR2 YYREEE (reference sequence). Only in-frame clones appear in the TCRdb table, and some are missing; sequencing was by immunoSEQ multiplex PCR. The table lists fewer than 150,000 clones, almost 85% of them singletons. Sequencing was carried out using peripheral blood. The V and J genes are TRBV5-4 and TRBJ2-5, with D perhaps TRBD2 (5 bases). The TCR sequence derives from a man over 45 with acute or convalescent COVID-19. The CDR3 DNA reads TGTGCCAGCAGCTTGGACAGCTACGGGAAGACCCAGTACTTC. Translation: CASSLDSYGKTQYF.